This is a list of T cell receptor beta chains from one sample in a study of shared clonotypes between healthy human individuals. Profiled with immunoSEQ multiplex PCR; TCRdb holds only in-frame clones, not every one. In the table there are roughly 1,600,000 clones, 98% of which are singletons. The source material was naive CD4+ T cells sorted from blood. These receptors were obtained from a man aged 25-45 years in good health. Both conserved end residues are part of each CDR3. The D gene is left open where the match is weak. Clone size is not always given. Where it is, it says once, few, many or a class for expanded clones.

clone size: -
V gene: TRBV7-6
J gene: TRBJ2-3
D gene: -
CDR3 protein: CASLRGTGGTDTQYF
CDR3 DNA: TGTGCCAGCTTGAGAGGAACAGGTGGGACAGATACGCAGTATTTT

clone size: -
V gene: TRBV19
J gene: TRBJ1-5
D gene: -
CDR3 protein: CASSISRSAGNQPQHF
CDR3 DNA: TGTGCCAGTAGTATAAGTAGGTCGGCGGGCAATCAGCCCCAGCATTTT

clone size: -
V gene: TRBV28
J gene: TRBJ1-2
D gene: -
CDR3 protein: CASAAGAYGYTF
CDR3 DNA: TGTGCCAGCGCAGCAGGGGCCTATGGCTACACCTTC

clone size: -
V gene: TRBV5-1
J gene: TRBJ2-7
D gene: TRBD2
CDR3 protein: CASSLPGLAGGYEQYF
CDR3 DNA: TGCGCCAGCAGCCTTCCGGGACTAGCGGGAGGTTACGAGCAGTACTTC

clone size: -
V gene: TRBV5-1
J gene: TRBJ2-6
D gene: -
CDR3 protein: CASSFEAVSGANVLTF
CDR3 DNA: TGCGCCAGCAGCTTCGAGGCTGTCTCTGGGGCCAACGTCCTGACTTTC

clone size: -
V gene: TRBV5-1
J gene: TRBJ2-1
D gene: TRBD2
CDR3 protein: CASSPSGTSGNEQFF
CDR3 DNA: TGCGCCAGCAGCCCTTCGGGGACTAGCGGAAATGAGCAGTTCTTC

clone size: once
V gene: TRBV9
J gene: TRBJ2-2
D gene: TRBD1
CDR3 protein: CASRSVGQDTGELFF
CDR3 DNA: TGTGCCAGCAGAAGCGTGGGACAGGATACCGGGGAGCTGTTTTTT

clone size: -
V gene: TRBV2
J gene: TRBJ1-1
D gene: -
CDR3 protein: CASSAGLLNTEAFF
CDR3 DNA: TGTGCCAGCAGTGCCGGACTATTGAACACTGAAGCTTTCTTT

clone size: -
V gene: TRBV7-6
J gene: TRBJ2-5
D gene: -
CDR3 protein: CASSLGAVHPQETQYF
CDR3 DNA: TGTGCCAGCAGCTTAGGGGCAGTCCACCCCCAAGAGACCCAGTACTTC

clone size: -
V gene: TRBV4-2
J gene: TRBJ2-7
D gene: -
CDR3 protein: CASSQVSTGYSYEQYF
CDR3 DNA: TGTGCCAGCAGCCAAGTTTCGACAGGATACTCCTACGAGCAGTACTTC

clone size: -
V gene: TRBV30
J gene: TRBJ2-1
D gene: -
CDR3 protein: CAWGVRTRALQSYNEQFF
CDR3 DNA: TGTGCCTGGGGGGTTCGAACTCGGGCCCTTCAATCGTACAATGAGCAGTTCTTC

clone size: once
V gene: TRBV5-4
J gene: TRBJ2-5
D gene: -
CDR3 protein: CASSSLQGEETQYF
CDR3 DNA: TGTGCCAGCAGCTCTTTACAGGGAGAAGAGACCCAGTACTTC

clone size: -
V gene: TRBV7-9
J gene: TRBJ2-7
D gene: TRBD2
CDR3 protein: CASSLFAGALYEQYF
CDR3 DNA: TGTGCCAGCAGCTTATTCGCGGGAGCCCTATACGAGCAGTACTTC

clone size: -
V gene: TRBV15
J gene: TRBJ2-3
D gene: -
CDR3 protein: CATTGHNTDTQYF
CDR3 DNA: TGTGCCACGACGGGACACAACACAGATACGCAGTATTTT

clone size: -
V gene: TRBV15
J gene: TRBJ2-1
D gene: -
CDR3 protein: CATSSQSRYNNEQFF
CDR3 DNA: TGTGCCACCAGCAGCCAAAGCAGGTATAACAATGAGCAGTTCTTC

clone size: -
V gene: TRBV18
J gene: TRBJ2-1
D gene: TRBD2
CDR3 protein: CASSPLDLAGQSSYNEQFF
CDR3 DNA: TGTGCCAGCTCACCACTCGATTTAGCGGGCCAGAGCTCCTACAATGAGCAGTTCTTC

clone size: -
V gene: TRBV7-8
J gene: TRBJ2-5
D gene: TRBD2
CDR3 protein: CASRGGDYGETQYF
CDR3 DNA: TGTGCCAGCAGGGGAGGGGATTACGGAGAGACCCAGTACTTC

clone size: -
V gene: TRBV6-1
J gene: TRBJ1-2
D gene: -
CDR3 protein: CASSEALRGGIYGYTF
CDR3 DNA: TGTGCCAGCAGTGAAGCGCTTCGGGGCGGAATCTATGGCTACACCTTC

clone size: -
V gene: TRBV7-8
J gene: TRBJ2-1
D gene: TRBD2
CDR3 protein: CASSPRAQVGLAGEWDEQFF
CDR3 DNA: TGTGCCAGCAGCCCACGTGCACAAGTGGGACTAGCGGGAGAGTGGGATGAGCAGTTCTTC

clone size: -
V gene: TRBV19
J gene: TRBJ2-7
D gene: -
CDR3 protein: CASSIKWADKFFSYEQYF
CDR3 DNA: TGTGCCAGTAGTATAAAGTGGGCAGACAAGTTCTTCTCCTACGAGCAGTACTTC

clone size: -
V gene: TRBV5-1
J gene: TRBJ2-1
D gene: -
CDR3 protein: CASSLGLYNEQFF
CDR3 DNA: TGCGCCAGCAGCTTGGGACTGTACAATGAGCAGTTCTTC

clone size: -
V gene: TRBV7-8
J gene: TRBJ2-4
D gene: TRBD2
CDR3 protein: CASSPLAGVSNIQYF
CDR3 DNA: TGTGCCAGCAGCCCGTTAGCGGGAGTGAGCAACATTCAGTACTTC

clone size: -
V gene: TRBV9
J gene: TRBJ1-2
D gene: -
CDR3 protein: CASSVVTTLNPYYGYTF
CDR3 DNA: TGTGCCAGCAGCGTAGTCACGACCCTCAACCCCTACTATGGCTACACCTTC

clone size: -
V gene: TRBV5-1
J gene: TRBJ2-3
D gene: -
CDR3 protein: CASSFGGALTDTQYF
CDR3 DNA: TGCGCCAGCAGCTTTGGTGGGGCCCTCACAGATACGCAGTATTTT

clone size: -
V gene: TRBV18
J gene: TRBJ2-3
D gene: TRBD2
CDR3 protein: CASSLLAVSSTDTQYF
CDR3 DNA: TGTGCCAGCTCACTCCTAGCGGTTTCGAGCACAGATACGCAGTATTTT

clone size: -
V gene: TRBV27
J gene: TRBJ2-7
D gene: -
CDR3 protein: CASSLTGPSSYEQYF
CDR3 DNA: TGTGCCAGCAGTTTAACGGGGCCTAGCTCCTACGAGCAGTACTTC

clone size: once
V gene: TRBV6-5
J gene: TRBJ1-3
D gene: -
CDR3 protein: CASGRNPDGNTIYF
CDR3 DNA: TGTGCCAGCGGACGGAATCCGGACGGAAACACCATATATTTT

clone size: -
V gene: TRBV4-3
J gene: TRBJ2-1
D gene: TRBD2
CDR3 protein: CASSQEPGLAAGDEQFF
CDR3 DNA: TGCGCCAGCAGCCAAGAACCGGGACTAGCGGCTGGGGATGAGCAGTTCTTC

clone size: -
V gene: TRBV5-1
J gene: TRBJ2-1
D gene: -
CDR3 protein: CASSLEVGGWDEQFF
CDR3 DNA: TGCGCCAGCAGCTTGGAGGTTGGGGGTTGGGATGAGCAGTTCTTC

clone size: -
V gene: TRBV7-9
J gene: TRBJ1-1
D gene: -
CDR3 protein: CASSLPPGGIRVAFF
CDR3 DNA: TGTGCCAGCAGCTTACCTCCGGGGGGCATACGTGTGGCTTTCTTT

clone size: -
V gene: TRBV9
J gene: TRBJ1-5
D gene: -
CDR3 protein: CASSVGDGNQPQHF
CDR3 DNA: TGTGCCAGCAGCGTAGGGGACGGGAATCAGCCCCAGCATTTT

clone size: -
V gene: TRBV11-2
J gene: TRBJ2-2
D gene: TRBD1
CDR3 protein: CASSLDRATGELFF
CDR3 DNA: TGTGCCAGCAGCCTGGACAGGGCCACCGGGGAGCTGTTTTTT

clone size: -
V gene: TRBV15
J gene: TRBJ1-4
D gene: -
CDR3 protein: CATSRGVGKLFF
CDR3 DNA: TGTGCCACCAGCAGAGGAGTGGGAAAACTGTTTTTT

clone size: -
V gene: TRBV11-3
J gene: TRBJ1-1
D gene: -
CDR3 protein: CASSLGPTNTEAFF
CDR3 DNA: TGTGCCAGCAGCTTAGGACCGACGAACACTGAAGCTTTCTTT

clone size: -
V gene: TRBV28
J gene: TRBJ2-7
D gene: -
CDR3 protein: CASSFLSYEQYF
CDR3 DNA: TGTGCCAGCAGTTTTCTCTCGTACGAGCAGTACTTC

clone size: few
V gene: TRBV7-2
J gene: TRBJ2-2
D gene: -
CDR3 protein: CASRNTGELFF
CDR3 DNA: TGTGCCAGCAGGAACACCGGGGAGCTGTTTTTT

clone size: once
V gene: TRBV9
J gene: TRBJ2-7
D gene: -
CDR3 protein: CASSPREWSAEQYF
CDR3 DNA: TGTGCCAGCAGCCCCCGCGAGTGGTCGGCCGAGCAGTACTTC

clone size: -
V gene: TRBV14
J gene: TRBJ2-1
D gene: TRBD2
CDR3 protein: CASSQPGLAVYNEQFF
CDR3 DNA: TGTGCCAGCAGCCAACCGGGACTAGCGGTATACAATGAGCAGTTCTTC

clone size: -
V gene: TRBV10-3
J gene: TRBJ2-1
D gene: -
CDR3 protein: CAISPTGYDEQFF
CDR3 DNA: TGTGCCATCAGTCCTACAGGGTACGATGAGCAGTTCTTC

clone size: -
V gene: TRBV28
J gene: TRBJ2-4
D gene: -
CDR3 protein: CASSLAVAKNIQYF
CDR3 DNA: TGTGCCAGCAGTTTGGCAGTAGCCAAAAACATTCAGTACTTC

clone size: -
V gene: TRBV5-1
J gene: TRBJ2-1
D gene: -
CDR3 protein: CASSSPDRRGALFF
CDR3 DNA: TGCGCCAGCAGCTCGCCGGACCGACGTGGGGCCCTGTTCTTC